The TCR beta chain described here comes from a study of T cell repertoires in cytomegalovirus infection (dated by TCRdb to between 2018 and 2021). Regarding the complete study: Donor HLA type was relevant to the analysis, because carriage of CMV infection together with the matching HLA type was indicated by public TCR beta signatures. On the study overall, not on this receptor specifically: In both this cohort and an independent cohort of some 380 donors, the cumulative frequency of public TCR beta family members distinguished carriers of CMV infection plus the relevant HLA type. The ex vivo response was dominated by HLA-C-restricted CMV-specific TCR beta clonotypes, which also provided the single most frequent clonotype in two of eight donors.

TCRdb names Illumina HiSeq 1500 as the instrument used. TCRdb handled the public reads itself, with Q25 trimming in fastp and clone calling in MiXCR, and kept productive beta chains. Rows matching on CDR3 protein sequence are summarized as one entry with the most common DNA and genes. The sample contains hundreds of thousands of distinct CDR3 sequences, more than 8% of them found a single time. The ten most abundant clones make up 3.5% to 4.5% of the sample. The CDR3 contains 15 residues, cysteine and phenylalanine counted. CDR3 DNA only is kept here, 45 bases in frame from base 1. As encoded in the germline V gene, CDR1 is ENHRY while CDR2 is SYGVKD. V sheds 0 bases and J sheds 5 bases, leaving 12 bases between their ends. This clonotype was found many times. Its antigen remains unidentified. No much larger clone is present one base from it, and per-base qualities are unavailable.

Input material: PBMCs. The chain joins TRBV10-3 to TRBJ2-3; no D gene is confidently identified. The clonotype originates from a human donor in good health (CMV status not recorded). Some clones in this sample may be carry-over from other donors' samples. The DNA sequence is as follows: TGTGCCATCAGTGAGTCAATGGTTTTGGTAGATACGCAGTATTTT. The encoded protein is CAISESMVLVDTQYF.